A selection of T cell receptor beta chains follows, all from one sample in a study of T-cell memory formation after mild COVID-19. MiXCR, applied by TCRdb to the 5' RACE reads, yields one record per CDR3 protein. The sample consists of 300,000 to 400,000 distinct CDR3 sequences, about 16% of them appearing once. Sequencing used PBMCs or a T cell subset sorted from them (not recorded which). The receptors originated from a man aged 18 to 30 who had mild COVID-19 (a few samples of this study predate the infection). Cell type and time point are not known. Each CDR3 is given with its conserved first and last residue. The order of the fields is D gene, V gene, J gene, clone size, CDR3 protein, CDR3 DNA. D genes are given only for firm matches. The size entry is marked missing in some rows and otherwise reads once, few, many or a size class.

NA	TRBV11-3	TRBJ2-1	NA	CASSLSPDNEQFF	TGTGCCAGCAGCTTATCCCCGGACAATGAGCAGTTCTTC
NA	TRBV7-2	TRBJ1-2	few	CASSPSPGDYGYTF	TGTGCCAGCAGCCCCTCCCCAGGAGACTATGGCTACACCTTC
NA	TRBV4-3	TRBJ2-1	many	CASSQETRQGGYNEQFF	TGCGCCAGCAGCCAAGAAACCCGGCAGGGTGGTTACAATGAGCAGTTCTTC
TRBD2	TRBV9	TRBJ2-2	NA	CASSVGGGGHTGELFF	TGTGCCAGCAGCGTAGGGGGCGGGGGGCACACCGGGGAGCTGTTTTTT
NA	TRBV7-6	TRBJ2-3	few	CASSLGVSGDTQYF	TGTGCCAGCAGCTTAGGGGTTAGCGGAGATACGCAGTATTTT
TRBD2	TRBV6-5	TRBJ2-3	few	CASSYGLAGTDTQYF	TGTGCCAGCAGTTATGGACTAGCGGGGACGGATACGCAGTATTTT
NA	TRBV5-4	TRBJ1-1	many	CASSHRTAEAFF	TGTGCCAGCAGCCACCGGACAGCAGAAGCTTTCTTT
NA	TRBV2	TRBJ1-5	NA	CASSGAGRKNQPQHF	TGTGCCAGCAGTGGAGCAGGGAGGAAAAATCAGCCCCAGCATTTT
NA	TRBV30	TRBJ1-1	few	CAWSPTTEAFF	TGTGCCTGGAGCCCCACCACTGAAGCTTTCTTT
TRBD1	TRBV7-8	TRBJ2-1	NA	CASSQRTGSYNEQFF	TGTGCCAGCAGCCAACGGACAGGGTCCTACAATGAGCAGTTCTTC
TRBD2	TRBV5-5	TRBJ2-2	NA	CASSLEGRDGELFF	TGTGCCAGCAGCTTGGAGGGGAGGGACGGGGAGCTGTTTTTT
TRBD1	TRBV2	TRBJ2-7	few	CASTSNRGINEQYF	TGTGCCAGCACCAGTAACAGGGGGATTAACGAGCAGTACTTC
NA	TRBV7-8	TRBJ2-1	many	CASSLTGPEEFF	TGTGCCAGCAGCTTAACGGGGCCTGAGGAGTTCTTC
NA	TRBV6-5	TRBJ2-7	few	CASSYGRGPYEQYF	TGTGCCAGCAGTTACGGGCGGGGGCCGTACGAGCAGTACTTC
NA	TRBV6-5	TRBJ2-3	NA	CASSYSMGTDTQYF	TGTGCCAGCAGTTACTCAATGGGAACAGATACGCAGTATTTT
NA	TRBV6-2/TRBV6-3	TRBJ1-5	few	CASSHHHQPQHF	TGTGCCAGCAGCCACCATCACCAGCCCCAGCATTTT
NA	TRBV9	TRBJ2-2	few	CASSVALGGTGELFF	TGTGCCAGCAGCGTAGCTTTGGGGGGCACCGGGGAGCTGTTTTTT
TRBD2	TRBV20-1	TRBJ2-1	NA	CSAQLAGGSNEQFF	TGCAGTGCTCAACTAGCGGGGGGCTCCAATGAGCAGTTCTTC
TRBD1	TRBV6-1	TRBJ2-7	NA	CASSGNRGTVYEQYF	TGTGCCAGCAGTGGTAACAGGGGGACCGTCTACGAGCAGTACTTC
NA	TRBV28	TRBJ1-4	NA	CASNPQDTQGWEKLFF	TGTGCCAGCAACCCCCAAGACACCCAGGGGTGGGAAAAACTGTTTTTT
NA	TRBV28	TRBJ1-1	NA	CASSVSTEAFF	TGTGCCAGCAGTGTTAGCACTGAAGCTTTCTTT
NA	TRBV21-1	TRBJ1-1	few	CASSKGGGSTNTEAFF	TGTGCCAGCAGCAAAGGTGGGGGCAGTACCAACACTGAAGCTTTCTTT
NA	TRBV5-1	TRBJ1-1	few	CASRSFGGNTEAFF	TGCGCCAGCAGATCATTTGGGGGAAACACTGAAGCTTTCTTT
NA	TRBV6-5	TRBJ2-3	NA	CACGTPLIF	TGTGCCTGCGGGACTCCTCTAATTTTT
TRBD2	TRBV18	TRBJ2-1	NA	CASSTLASVSYNEQFF	TGTGCCAGCTCAACACTAGCGTCAGTCTCCTACAATGAGCAGTTCTTC
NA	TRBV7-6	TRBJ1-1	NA	CASSLRNKGTEAFF	TGTGCCAGCAGCTTAAGGAACAAGGGGACTGAAGCTTTCTTT
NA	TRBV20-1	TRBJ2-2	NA	CSAPARGYTGELFF	TGCAGTGCTCCCGCGCGGGGCTACACCGGGGAGCTGTTTTTT
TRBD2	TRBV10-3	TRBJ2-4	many	CATEDTSGGNIQYF	TGTGCCACTGAGGACACTAGCGGGGGAAACATTCAGTACTTC
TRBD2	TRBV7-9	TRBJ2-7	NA	CASSLGLADYYEQYF	TGTGCCAGCAGCTTAGGGCTAGCGGACTACTACGAGCAGTACTTC
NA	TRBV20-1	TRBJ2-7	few	CSASGRGYSYEQYF	TGCAGTGCCTCTGGGCGGGGCTACTCCTACGAGCAGTACTTC
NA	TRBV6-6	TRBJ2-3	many	CASSYMVPDTQYF	TGTGCCAGCAGTTACATGGTTCCAGATACGCAGTATTTT
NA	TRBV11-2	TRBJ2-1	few	CASSGKNGIGENNEQFF	TGTGCCAGCAGCGGAAAAAATGGGATTGGGGAAAACAATGAGCAGTTCTTC
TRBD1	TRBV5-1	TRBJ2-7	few	CASSLGGTGYEQYF	TGCGCCAGCAGCTTGGGGGGGACAGGTTACGAGCAGTACTTC
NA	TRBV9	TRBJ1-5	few	CASSADNRVGQPQHF	TGTGCCAGCAGCGCCGATAACAGGGTGGGTCAGCCCCAGCATTTT
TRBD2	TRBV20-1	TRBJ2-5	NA	CSARGGVAGVGETQYF	TGCAGTGCTAGAGGCGGCGTAGCGGGGGTAGGAGAGACCCAGTACTTC
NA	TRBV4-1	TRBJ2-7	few	CASSQVADRGYEQYF	TGCGCCAGCAGCCAAGTAGCGGACAGAGGCTACGAGCAGTACTTC
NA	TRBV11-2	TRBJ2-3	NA	CASSLAETTDTQYF	TGTGCCAGCAGCTTAGCTGAGACCACAGATACGCAGTATTTT
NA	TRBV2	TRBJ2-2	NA	CASTPAGFTGELFF	TGTGCCAGCACCCCGGCAGGGTTCACCGGGGAGCTGTTTTTT
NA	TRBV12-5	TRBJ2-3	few	CASDLGLLDTQYF	TGTGCTAGTGACCTGGGACTTCTAGATACGCAGTATTTT
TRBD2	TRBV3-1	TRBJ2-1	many	CASSQDIRETSEFYNEQFF	TGTGCCAGCAGCCAAGATATCAGGGAGACTAGCGAGTTCTACAATGAGCAGTTCTTC
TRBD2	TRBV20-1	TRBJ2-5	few	CSATPGGWETQYF	TGCAGTGCTACCCCCGGGGGGTGGGAGACCCAGTACTTC
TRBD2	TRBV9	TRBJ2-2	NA	CASSGFHSAGGGPGELFF	TGTGCCAGCAGCGGGTTCCATTCGGCGGGCGGGGGACCCGGGGAGCTGTTTTTT
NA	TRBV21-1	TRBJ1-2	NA	CASSKGGADYGYTF	TGTGCCAGCAGCAAAGGAGGGGCAGACTATGGCTACACCTTC
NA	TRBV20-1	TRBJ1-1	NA	CSASRVNTEAFF	TGCAGTGCTAGTAGAGTTAACACTGAAGCTTTCTTT
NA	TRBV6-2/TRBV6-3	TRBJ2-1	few	CASSGAGWGNEQFF	TGTGCCAGCTCGGGGGCAGGATGGGGGAATGAGCAGTTCTTC
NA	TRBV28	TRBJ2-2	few	CASGITGLYTGELFF	TGTGCCAGCGGAATAACGGGGCTATACACCGGGGAGCTGTTTTTT
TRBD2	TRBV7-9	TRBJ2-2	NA	CASSSGNLAGGPGELFF	TGTGCCAGCAGCTCCGGTAACCTAGCGGGGGGGCCCGGGGAGCTGTTTTTT
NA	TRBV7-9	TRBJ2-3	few	CASSDRQGISTDTQYF	TGTGCCAGCAGTGACCGGCAGGGGATTAGCACAGATACGCAGTATTTT